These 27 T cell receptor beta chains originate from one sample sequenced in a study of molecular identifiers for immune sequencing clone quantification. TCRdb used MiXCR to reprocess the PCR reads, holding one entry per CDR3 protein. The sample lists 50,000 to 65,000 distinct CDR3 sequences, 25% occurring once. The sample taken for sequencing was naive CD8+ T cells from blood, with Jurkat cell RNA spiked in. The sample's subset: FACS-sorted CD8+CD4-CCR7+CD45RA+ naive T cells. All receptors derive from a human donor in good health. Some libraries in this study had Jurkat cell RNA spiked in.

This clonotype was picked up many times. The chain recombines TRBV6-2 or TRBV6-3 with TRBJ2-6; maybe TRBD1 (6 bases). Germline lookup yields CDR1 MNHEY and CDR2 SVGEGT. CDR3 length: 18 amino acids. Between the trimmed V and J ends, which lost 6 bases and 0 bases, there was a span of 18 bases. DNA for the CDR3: TGTGCCAGCAGCTACCGGGACAAAGTAAGCTCTGGGGCCAACGTCCTGACTTTC. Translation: CASSYRDKVSSGANVLTF.

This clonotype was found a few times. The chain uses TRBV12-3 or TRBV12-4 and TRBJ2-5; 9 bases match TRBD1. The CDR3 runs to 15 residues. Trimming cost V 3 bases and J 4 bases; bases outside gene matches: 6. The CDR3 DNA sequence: TGTGCCAGCAGTTTTTCCGGGACAGGGACAGAGACCCAGTACTTC. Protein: CASSFSGTGTETQYF.

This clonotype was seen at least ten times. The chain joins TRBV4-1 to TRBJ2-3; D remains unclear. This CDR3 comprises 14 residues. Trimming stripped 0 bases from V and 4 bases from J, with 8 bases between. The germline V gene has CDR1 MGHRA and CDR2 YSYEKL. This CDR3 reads CASSQELGSDTQYF. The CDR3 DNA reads TGCGCCAGCAGCCAAGAATTGGGGTCAGATACGCAGTATTTT.

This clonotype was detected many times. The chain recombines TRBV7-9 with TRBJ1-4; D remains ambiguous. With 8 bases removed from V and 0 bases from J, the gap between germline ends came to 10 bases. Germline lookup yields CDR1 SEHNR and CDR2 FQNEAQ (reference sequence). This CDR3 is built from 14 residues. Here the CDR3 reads CASGNSATNEKLFF. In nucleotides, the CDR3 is TGTGCCAGCGGAAACAGTGCAACTAATGAAAAACTGTTTTTT.

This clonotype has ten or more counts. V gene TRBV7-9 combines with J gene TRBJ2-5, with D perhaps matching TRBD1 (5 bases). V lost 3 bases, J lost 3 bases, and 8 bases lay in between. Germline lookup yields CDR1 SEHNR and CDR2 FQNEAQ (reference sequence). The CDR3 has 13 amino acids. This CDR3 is CASSLSREETQYF. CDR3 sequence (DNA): TGTGCCAGCAGCTTGAGCAGGGAAGAGACCCAGTACTTC.

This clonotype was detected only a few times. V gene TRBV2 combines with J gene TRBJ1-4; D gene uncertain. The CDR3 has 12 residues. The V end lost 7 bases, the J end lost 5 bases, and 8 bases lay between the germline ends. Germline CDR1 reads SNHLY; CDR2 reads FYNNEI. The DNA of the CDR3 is TGTGCCAGCATGTTACACAATGAAAAACTGTTTTTT. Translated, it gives CASMLHNEKLFF. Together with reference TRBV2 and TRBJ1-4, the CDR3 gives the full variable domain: EPEVTQTPSHQVTQMGQEVILRCVPISNHLYFYWYRQILGQKVEFLVSFYNNEISEKSEIFDDQFSVERPDGSNFTLKIRSTKLEDSAMYFCASMLHNEKLFFGSGTQLSVL.

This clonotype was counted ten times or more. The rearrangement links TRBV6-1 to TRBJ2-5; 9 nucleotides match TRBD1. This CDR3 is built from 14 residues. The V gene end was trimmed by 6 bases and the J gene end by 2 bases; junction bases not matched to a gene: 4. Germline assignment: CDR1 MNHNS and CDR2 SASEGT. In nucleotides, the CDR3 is TGTGCCAGCAGGGACAGGGGAGCTCAAGAGACCCAGTACTTC. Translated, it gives CASRDRGAQETQYF.

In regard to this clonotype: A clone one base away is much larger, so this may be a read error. CDR3 sequence reads: CSVKGTEYSGANVLTF. CDR3 nucleotide sequence: TGCAGCGTTAAGGGGACAGAGTACTCTGGGGCCAACGTCCTGACTTTC. V gene TRBV29-1 combines with J gene TRBJ2-6; 7 nucleotides agree with TRBD1. J lost 0 bases, V lost 5 bases, and 7 bases had no gene match. Germline loops: CDR1 SQVTM, CDR2 ANQGSEA. There are 16 residues in the CDR3.

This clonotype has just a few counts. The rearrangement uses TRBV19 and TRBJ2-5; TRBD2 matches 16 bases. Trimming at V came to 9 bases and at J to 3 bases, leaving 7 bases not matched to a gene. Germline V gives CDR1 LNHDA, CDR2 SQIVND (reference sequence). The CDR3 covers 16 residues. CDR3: CARAGTSGRAEETQYF. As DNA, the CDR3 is TGTGCCAGGGCCGGGACTAGCGGGAGGGCCGAAGAGACCCAGTACTTC. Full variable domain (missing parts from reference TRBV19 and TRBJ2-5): DGGITQSPKYLFRKEGQNVTLSCEQNLNHDAMYWYRQDPGQGLRLIYYSQIVNDFQKGDIAEGYSVSREKKESFPLTVTSAQKNPTAFYLCARAGTSGRAEETQYFGPGTRLLVL.

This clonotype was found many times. DNA of the CDR3: TGCAGTGCTCAACTCACAGGCTCTGGAAACACCATATATTTT. It specifies CSAQLTGSGNTIYF. The rearrangement joins TRBV20-1 to TRBJ1-3, with D perhaps matching TRBD1 (5 bases). Germline V gene lookup returns CDR1 DFQATT and CDR2 SNEGSKA (reference sequence). V dropped 5 bases and J dropped 0 bases, with 11 bases sitting between them. This CDR3 has 14 residues.

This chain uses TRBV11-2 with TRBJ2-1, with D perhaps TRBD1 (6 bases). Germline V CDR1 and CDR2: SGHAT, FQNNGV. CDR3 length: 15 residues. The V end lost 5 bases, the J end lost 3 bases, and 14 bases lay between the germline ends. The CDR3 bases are TGTGCCAGCAGCGGATCCGGGACACTCTACAATGAGCAGTTCTTC. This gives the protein CASSGSGTLYNEQFF.

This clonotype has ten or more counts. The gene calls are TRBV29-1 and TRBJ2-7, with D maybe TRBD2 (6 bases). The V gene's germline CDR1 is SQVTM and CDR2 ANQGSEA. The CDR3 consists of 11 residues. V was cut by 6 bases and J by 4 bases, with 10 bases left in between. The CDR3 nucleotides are TGCAGCGTAGACGGGGGTTACGAGCAGTACTTC. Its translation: CSVDGGYEQYF.

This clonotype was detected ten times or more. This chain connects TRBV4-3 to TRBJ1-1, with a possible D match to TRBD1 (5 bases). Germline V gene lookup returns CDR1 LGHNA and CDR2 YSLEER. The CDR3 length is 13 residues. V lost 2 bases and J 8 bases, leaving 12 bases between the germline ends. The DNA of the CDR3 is TGCGCCAGCAGCCAACTAGACAGAGTCGAAGCTTTCTTT. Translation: CASSQLDRVEAFF.

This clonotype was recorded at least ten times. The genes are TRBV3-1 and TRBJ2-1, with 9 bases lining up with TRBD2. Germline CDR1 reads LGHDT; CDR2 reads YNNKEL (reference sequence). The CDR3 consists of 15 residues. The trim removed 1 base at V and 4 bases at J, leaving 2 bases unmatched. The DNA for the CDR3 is TGTGCCAGCAGCCAAGGTAGCGGGGGTTACAATGAGCAGTTCTTC. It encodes CASSQGSGGYNEQFF.

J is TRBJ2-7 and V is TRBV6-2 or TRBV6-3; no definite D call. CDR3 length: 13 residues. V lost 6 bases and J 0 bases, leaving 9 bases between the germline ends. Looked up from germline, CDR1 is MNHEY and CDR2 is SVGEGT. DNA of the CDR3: TGTGCCAGCAGCGATGACTTCTCCTACGAGCAGTACTTC. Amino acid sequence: CASSDDFSYEQYF.

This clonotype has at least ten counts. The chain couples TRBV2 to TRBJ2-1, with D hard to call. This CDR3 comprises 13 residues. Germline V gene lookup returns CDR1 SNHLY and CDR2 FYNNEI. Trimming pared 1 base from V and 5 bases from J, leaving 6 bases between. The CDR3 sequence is CASSEDRDNEQFF. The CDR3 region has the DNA TGTGCCAGCAGTGAAGACAGAGACAATGAGCAGTTCTTC.

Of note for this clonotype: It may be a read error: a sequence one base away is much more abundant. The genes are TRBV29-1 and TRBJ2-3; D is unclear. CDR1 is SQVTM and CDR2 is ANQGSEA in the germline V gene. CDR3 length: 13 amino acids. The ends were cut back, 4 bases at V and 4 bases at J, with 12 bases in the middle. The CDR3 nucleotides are TGCAGCGTTGTTCTTCCAAACGCAGATACGCAGTATTTT. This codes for CSVVLPNADTQYF.

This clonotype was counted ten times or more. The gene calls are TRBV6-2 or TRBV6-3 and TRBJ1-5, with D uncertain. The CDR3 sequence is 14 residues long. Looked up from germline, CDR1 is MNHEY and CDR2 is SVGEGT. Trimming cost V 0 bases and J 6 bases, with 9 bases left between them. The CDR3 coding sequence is TGTGCCAGCAGTTACTCCGGGGAGATTCAGCCCCAGCATTTT. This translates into CASSYSGEIQPQHF.

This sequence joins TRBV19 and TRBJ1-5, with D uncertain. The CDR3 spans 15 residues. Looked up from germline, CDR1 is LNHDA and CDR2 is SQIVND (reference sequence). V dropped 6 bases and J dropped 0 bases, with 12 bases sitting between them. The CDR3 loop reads CASRITGNSNQPQHF. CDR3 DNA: TGTGCCAGTAGAATTACGGGGAATAGCAATCAGCCCCAGCATTTT.

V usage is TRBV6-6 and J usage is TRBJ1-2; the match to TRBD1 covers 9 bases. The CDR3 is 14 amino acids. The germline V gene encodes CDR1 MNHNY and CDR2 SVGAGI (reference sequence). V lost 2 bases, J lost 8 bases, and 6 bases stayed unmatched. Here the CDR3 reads CASSYMGQGTGYTF. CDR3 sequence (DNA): TGTGCCAGCAGTTACATGGGACAGGGTACCGGCTACACCTTC.

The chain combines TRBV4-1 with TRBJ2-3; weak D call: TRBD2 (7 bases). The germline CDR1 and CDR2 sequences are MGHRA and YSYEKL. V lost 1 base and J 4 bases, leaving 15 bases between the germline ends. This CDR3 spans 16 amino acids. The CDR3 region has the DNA TGCGCCAGCAGCCAAGTCGAGGGGGGGCCGTCAGATACGCAGTATTTT. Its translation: CASSQVEGGPSDTQYF.

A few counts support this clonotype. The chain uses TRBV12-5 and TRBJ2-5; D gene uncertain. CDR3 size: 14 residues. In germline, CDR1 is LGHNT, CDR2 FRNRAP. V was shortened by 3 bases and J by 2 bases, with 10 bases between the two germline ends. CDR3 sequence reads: CASGLPDEQETQYF. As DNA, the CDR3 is TGTGCTAGTGGTTTACCGGACGAACAAGAGACCCAGTACTTC. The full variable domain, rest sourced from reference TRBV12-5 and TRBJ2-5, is DARVTQTPRHKVTEMGQEVTMRCQPILGHNTVFWYRQTMMQGLELLAYFRNRAPLDDSGMPKDRFSAEMPDATLATLKIQPSEPRDSAVYFCASGLPDEQETQYFGPGTRLLVL.

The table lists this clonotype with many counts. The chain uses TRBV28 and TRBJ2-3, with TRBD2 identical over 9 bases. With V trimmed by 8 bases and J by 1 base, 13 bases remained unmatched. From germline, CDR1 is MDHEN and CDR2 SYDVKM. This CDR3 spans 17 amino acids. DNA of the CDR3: TGTGCCAGCGGTGTTCCTCTGGAGCGGGAGGGCACAGATACGCAGTATTTT. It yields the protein CASGVPLEREGTDTQYF. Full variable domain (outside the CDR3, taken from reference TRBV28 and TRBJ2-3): DVKVTQSSRYLVKRTGEKVFLECVQDMDHENMFWYRQDPGLGLRLIYFSYDVKMKEKGDIPEGYSVSREKKERFSLILESASTNQTSMYLCASGVPLEREGTDTQYFGPGTRLTVL.

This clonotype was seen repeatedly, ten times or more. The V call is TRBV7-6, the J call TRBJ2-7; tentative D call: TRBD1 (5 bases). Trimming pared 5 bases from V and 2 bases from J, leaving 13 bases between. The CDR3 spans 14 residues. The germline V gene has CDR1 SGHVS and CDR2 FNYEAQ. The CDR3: CASSPSQGAYEQYF. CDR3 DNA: TGTGCCAGCAGCCCCTCCCAAGGGGCCTACGAGCAGTACTTC.

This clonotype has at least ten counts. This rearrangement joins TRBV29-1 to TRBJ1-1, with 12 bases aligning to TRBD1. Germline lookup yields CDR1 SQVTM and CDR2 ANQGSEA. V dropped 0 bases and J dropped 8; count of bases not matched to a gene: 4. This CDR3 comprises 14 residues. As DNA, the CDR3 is TGCAGCGTTGAAGACCCGGGACAGGGGGCCGAAGCTTTCTTT. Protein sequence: CSVEDPGQGAEAFF.

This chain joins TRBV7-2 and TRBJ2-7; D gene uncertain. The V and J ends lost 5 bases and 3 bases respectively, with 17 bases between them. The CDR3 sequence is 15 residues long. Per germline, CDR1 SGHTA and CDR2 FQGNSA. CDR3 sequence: CASSPAPGSHYEQYF. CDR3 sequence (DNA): TGTGCCAGCAGCCCCGCCCCCGGGTCCCACTACGAGCAGTACTTC.

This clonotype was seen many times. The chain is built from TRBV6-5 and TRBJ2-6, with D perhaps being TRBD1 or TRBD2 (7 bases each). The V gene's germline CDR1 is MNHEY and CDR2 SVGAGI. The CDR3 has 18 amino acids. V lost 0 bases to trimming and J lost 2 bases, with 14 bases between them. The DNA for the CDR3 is TGTGCCAGCAGTTACTCGACAGGGAGGGTACCTGGGGCCAACGTCCTGACTTTC. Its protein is CASSYSTGRVPGANVLTF.